The 3 T cell receptor beta chains below were found in one sample sequenced in a study of T-cell memory formation after mild COVID-19. MiXCR was run by TCRdb on the 5' RACE reads, yielding one entry per CDR3 protein. The table lists over 5,500 distinct CDR3 sequences, around 58% of them singletons, with about 2.5% in the top ten. The material sequenced was PBMCs or a T cell subset sorted from them (not recorded which). These receptors came from an adult who had mild COVID-19 (a few samples of this study predate the infection). Cell type and time point are not known.

Relative to its sample, this clonotype is medium-sized. The chain links TRBV7-3 to TRBJ2-6; D is undetermined. Between the trimmed V and J ends, which lost 4 bases and 0 bases, there was a span of 7 bases. Germline CDR1 and CDR2: SGHTA and FQGTGA. This CDR3 is built from 15 residues. Written as DNA, the CDR3 is TGTGCCAGCAGCTCCGGCTTCTCTGGGGCCAACGTCCTGACTTTC. As protein: CASSSGFSGANVLTF. Looking up the rest from reference TRBV7-3 and TRBJ2-6 gives the full variable domain: GAGVSQTPSNKVTEKGKYVELRCDPISGHTALYWYRQSLGQGPEFLIYFQGTGAADDSGLPNDRFFAVRPEGSVSTLKIQRTERGDSAVYLCASSSGFSGANVLTFGAGSRLTVL.

CDR3 nucleotides: TGTGCCAGCAGCTCCCCCATTGGGGCCGTCGGCTACACCTTC. Protein: CASSSPIGAVGYTF. The chain combines TRBV7-2 with TRBJ1-2; possible D gene TRBD1, 5 bases. The V gene's germline CDR1 is SGHTA and CDR2 FQGNSA. V lost 4 bases and J 8 bases, leaving 17 bases between the germline ends. The CDR3 totals 14 residues.

This clonotype is labeled as medium-sized. V and J are TRBV7-2 and TRBJ1-1; tentatively, D is TRBD1 (5 bases). Trimming stripped 5 bases from V and 0 bases from J, with 16 bases between. This CDR3 is built from 16 residues. The germline CDR1 and CDR2 sequences are SGHTA and FQGNSA. CDR3 sequence: CASSPRQQSMNTEAFF. The CDR3 bases are TGTGCCAGCAGCCCTAGACAGCAATCAATGAACACTGAAGCTTTCTTT.